This TCR beta chain was recorded in a study of read filtering for tumor transcriptome and immune sequencing. Study-level background: By R-ISS, stages I, II and III held around 8, 15 and 7 patients.

At the time of active disease, bone marrow was collected from every patient. The library was built from about 400 ng RNA with molecular barcoded adaptors for alpha/delta and beta/gamma chains. TCRdb re-analysed the reads in MiXCR, keeping a single row per CDR3 protein. This table has about 50,000 distinct CDR3 sequences, around 19% appearing once. Germline CDR1 reads MDHEN; CDR2 reads SYDVKM. There are 13 residues in the CDR3. Worth noting for this clonotype: Its antigen is not identified. It may be a read error: a sequence one base away is much more abundant.

Findings and limits, study-wide: IR-seq captured clonotypes deeper and more reliably than RNA-seq.

Sequences were obtained from a population of CD138-negative cells sorted from bone marrow. This receptor was taken from a donor aged 40 or over with multiple myeloma. V usage is TRBV28 and J usage is TRBJ1-2, with 9 positions matching TRBD1. CDR3 sequence (DNA): TGTACCAGCAGGACGGGACAGGGATATGGCTACACCTTC. Translating gives CTSRTGQGYGYTF.